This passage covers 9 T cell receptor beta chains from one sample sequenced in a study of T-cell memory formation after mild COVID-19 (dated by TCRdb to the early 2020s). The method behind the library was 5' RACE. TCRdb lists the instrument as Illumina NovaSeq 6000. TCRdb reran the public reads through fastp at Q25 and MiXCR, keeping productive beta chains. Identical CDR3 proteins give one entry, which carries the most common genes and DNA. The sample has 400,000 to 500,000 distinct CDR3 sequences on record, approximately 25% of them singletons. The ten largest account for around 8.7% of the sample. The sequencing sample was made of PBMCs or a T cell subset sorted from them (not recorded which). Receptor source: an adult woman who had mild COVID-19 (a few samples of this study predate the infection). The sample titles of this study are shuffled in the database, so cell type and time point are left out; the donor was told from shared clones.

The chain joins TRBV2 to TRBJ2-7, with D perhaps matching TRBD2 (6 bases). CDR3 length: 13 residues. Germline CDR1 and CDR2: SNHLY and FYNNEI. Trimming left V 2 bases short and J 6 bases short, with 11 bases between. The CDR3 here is CASSETAGGEQYF. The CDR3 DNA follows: TGTGCCAGCAGTGAAACAGCGGGTGGCGAGCAGTACTTC.

This CDR3 reads CASFGGHHAGQPQHF. DNA of the CDR3: TGTGCCAGCTTTGGTGGACACCATGCGGGGCAGCCCCAGCATTTT. V gene TRBV6-1 combines with J gene TRBJ1-5, with D possibly being TRBD1 (5 bases). V dropped 8 bases and J dropped 7 bases, with 21 bases sitting between them. CDR3 size: 15 residues. Germline V gives CDR1 MNHNS, CDR2 SASEGT.

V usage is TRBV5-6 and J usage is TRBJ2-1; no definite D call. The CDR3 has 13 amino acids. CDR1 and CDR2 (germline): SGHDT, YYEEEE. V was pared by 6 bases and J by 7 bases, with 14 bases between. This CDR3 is CASMPGDGNEQFF. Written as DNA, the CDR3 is TGTGCCAGCATGCCTGGTGATGGGAATGAGCAGTTCTTC. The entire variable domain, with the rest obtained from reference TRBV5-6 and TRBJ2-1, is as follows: DAGVTQSPTHLIKTRGQQVTLRCSPKSGHDTVSWYQQALGQGPQFIFQYYEEEERQRGNFPDRFSGHQFPNYSSELNVNALLLGDSALYLCASMPGDGNEQFFGPGTRLTVL.

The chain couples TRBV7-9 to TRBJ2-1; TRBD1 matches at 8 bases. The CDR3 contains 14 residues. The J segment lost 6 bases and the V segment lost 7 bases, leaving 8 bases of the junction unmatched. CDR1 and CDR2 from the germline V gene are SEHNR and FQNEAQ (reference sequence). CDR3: CASNTGQGGNEQFF. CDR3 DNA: TGTGCCAGCAACACAGGACAGGGTGGCAATGAGCAGTTCTTC.

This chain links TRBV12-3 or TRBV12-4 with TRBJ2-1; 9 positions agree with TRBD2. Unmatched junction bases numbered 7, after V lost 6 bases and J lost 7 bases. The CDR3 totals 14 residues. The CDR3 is CASRRGGAYNEQFF. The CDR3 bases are TGTGCCAGCAGGCGCGGGGGGGCTTATAATGAGCAGTTCTTC.

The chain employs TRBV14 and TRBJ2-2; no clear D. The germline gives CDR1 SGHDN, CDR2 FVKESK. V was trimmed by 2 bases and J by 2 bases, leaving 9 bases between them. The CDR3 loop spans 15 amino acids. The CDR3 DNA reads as TGTGCCAGCAGCCAATTATGGGGTAACACCGGGGAGCTGTTTTTT. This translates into CASSQLWGNTGELFF. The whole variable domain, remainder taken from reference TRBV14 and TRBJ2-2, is EAGVTQFPSHSVIEKGQTVTLRCDPISGHDNLYWYRRVMGKEIKFLLHFVKESKQDESGMPNNRFLAERTGGTYSTLKVQPAELEDSGVYFCASSQLWGNTGELFFGEGSRLTVL.

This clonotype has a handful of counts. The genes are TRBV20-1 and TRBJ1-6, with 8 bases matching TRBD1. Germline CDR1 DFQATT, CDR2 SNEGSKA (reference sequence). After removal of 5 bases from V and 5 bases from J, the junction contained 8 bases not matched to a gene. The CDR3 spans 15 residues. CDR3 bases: TGCAGTGCTCGAATCGGACAGGGCCATAATTCACCCCTCCACTTT. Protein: CSARIGQGHNSPLHF.

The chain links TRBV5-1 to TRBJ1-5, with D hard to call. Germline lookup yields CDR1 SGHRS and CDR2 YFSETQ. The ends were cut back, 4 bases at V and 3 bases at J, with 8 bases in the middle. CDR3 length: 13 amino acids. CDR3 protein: CASSTRPNQPQHF. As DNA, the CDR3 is TGCGCCAGCAGCACCCGTCCCAATCAGCCCCAGCATTTT.

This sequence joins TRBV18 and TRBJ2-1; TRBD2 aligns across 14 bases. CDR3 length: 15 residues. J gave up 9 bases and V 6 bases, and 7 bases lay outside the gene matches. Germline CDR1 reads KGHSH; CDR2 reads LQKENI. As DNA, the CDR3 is TGTGCCAGCTCTCCCGGGACTAGCGGGAGCGGTGAGCAGTTCTTC. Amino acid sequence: CASSPGTSGSGEQFF.